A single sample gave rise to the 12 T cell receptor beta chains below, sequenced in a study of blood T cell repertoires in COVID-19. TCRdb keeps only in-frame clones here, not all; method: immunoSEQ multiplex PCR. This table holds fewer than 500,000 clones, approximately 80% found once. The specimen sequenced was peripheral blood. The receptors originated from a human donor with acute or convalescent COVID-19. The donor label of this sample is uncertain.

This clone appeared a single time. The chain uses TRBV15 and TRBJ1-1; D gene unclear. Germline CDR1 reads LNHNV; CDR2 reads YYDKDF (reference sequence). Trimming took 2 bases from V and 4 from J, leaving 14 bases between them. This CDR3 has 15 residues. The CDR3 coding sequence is TGTGCCACCAGCAGATCTCAACTCGGGAGCACTGAAGCTTTCTTT. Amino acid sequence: CATSRSQLGSTEAFF. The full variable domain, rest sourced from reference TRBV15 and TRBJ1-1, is DAMVIQNPRYQVTQFGKPVTLSCSQTLNHNVMYWYQQKSSQAPKLLFHYYDKDFNNEADTPDNFQSRRPNTSFCFLDIRSPGLGDTAMYLCATSRSQLGSTEAFFGQGTRLTVV.

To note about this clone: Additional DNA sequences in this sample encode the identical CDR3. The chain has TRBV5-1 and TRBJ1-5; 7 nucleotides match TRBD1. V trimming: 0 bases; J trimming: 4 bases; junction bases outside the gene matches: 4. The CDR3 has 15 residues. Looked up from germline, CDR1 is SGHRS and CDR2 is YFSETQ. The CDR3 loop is CASSLEGAGNQPQHF. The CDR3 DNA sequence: TGCGCCAGCAGCTTGGAGGGGGCAGGTAATCAGCCCCAGCATTTT.

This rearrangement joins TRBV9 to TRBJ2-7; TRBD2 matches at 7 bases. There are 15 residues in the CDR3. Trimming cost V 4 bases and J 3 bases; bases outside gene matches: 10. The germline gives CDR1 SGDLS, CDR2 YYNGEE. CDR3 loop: CASSPRQRDLYEQYF. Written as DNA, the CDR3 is TGTGCCAGCAGCCCACGCCAGCGGGACCTCTACGAGCAGTACTTC.

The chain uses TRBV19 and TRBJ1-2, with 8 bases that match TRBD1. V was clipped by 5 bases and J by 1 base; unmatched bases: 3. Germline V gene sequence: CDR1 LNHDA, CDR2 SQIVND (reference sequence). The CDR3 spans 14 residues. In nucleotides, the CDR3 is TGTGCCAGTAGTGACAGGGGAGGTAACTATGGCTACACCTTC. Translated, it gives CASSDRGGNYGYTF.

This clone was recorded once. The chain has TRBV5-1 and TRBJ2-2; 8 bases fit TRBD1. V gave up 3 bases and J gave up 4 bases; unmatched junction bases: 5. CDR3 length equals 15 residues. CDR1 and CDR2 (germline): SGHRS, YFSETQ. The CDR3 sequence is CASSSDRVVTGELFF. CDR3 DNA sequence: TGCGCCAGCAGCTCGGACAGGGTGGTCACCGGGGAGCTGTTTTTT.

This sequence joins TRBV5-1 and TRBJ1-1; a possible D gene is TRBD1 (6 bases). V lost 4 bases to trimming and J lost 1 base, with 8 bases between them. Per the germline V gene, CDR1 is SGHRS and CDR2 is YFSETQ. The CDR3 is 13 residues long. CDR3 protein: CASSRGQNTEAFF. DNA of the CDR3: TGCGCCAGCAGCAGGGGACAGAACACTGAAGCTTTCTTT.

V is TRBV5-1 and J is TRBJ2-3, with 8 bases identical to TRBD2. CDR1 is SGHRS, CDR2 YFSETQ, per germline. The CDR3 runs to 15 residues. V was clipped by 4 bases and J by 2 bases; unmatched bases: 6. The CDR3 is CASSASGGLTDTQYF. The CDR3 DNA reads TGCGCCAGCAGCGCCAGCGGGGGTCTCACAGATACGCAGTATTTT.

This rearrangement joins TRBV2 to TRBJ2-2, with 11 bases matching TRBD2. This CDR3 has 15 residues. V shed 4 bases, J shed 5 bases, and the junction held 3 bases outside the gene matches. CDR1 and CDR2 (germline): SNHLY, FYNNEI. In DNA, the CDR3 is TGTGCCAGCAGTGTAGCGGGAGGGATTACCGGGGAGCTGTTTTTT. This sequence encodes CASSVAGGITGELFF.

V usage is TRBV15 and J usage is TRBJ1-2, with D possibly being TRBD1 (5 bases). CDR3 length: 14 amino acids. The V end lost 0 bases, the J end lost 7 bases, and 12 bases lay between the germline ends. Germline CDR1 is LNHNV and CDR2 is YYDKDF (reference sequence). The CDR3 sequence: CATSRDRGMSGYTF. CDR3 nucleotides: TGTGCCACCAGCAGAGATCGGGGGATGTCTGGCTACACCTTC. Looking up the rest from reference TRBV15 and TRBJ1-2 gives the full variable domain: DAMVIQNPRYQVTQFGKPVTLSCSQTLNHNVMYWYQQKSSQAPKLLFHYYDKDFNNEADTPDNFQSRRPNTSFCFLDIRSPGLGDTAMYLCATSRDRGMSGYTFGSGTRLTVV.

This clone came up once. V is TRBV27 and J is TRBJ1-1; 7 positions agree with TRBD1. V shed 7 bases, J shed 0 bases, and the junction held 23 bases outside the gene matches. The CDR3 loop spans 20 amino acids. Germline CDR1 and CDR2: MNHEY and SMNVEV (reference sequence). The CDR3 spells CASKPTGDALPIFLNTEAFF. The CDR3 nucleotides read TGTGCCAGCAAACCAACAGGGGACGCCTTACCTATTTTCCTGAACACTGAAGCTTTCTTT.

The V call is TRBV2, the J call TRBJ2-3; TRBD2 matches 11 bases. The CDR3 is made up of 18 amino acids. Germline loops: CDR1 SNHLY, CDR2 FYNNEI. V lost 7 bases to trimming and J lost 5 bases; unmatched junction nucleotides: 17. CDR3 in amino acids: CASKPEEWLAGGKDTQYF. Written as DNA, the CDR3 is TGTGCCAGCAAACCCGAGGAGTGGCTAGCGGGGGGAAAAGATACGCAGTATTTT.

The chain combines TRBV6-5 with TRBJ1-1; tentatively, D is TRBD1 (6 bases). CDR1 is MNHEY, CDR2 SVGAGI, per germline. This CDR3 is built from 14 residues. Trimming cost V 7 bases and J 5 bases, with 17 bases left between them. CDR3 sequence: CASTLGQWGTEAFF. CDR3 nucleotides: TGTGCCAGCACCTTGGGACAATGGGGGACTGAAGCTTTCTTT.